This T cell receptor (beta chain) was recovered during a study of T-cell memory formation after mild COVID-19. Germline loops: CDR1 SGHTA, CDR2 FQGNSA. V lost 3 bases, J lost 10 bases, and 2 bases stayed unmatched. This CDR3 is 13 amino acids long. In this sample, this clonotype turned up many times. TCRdb reanalysed the 5' RACE reads using MiXCR and keeps one entry per CDR3 protein. There are around 35,000 distinct CDR3 sequences in the sample; 7% to 8% occur only once, and around 28% lies in the top ten. This TCR was recovered from a man younger than 35 who had mild COVID-19 (a few samples of this study predate the infection). Cell type and time point are not known. The sequenced sample consisted of PBMCs or a T cell subset sorted from them (not recorded which). The chain is built from TRBV7-2 and TRBJ1-3; 11 nucleotides line up with TRBD1. The CDR3, as DNA: TGTGCCAGCAGCTTTGGGACAGGGGGGACCATATATTTT. Residues: CASSFGTGGTIYF.